This record covers a single T cell receptor (beta chain). What it binds is unknown. With 10-nucleotide random UMIs included, cDNA was synthesized by 5'RACE. In each sequencing run, over 180 million TCR-beta sequences were generated from 15-18 subjects. TCRdb re-called the 5' RACE reads through MiXCR, storing one row per CDR3 protein. This table has 81,000 or so distinct CDR3 sequences, approximately 5% appearing once. Per the germline V gene, CDR1 is SEHNR and CDR2 is FQNEAQ (reference sequence). CDR3 length: 15 amino acids. V was shortened by 4 bases and J by 4 bases, with 14 bases between the two germline ends. This specimen belongs to a study of neurological immune-mediated disorders. Findings and limits, study-wide: The multiple sclerosis repertoire cluster was not associated with any clinical or MRI feature, with the authors stating that larger cohorts are needed.

This sequence originates from a woman in her twenties or thirties with multiple sclerosis. The rearrangement uses TRBV7-9 and TRBJ2-1; D possibly corresponds to TRBD1 (5 bases). The sequenced material came from PBMCs. The CDR3 loop reads CASSSYWGPYNEQFF. The CDR3 nucleotides are TGTGCCAGCAGCTCCTACTGGGGCCCTTACAATGAGCAGTTCTTC.